Below are 6 T cell receptor beta chains sequenced from a single sample in a study of blood T cell repertoires in COVID-19. Produced via immunoSEQ multiplex PCR; TCRdb's table is partial and in-frame only. The sample includes some 260,000 clones, over 70% of them seen just once. Input material: peripheral blood. These receptor sequences come from a woman older than 75 with acute or convalescent COVID-19.

The chain combines TRBV7-2 with TRBJ2-3, with TRBD2 matching over 8 bases. Looked up from germline, CDR1 is SGHTA and CDR2 is FQGNSA. Unmatched junction bases numbered 10, after V lost 4 bases and J lost 1 base. The CDR3 loop spans 17 amino acids. For the CDR3, the DNA is TGTGCCAGCAGCTGGGGGACTAGGCGGGACGGCACAGATACGCAGTATTTT. It codes for CASSWGTRRDGTDTQYF.

V usage is TRBV28 and J usage is TRBJ1-5; D might be TRBD1 (5 bases). The CDR3 runs 14 residues. Germline V gene data show CDR1 as MDHEN and CDR2 as SYDVKM. Trimming left V 4 bases short and J 7 bases short, with 14 bases between. The CDR3 DNA reads as TGTGCCAGCAGTTCTGGGGCCCGTCAACAGCCCCAGCATTTT. Translated, it gives CASSSGARQQPQHF.

V is TRBV27 and J is TRBJ2-7, with 11 nucleotides matching TRBD2. V trimming: 5 bases; J trimming: 6 bases; junction bases outside the gene matches: 9. Germline values: CDR1 MNHEY, CDR2 SMNVEV (reference sequence). The CDR3 totals 15 residues. CDR3 protein: CASSMTSGVRGEQYF. DNA of the CDR3: TGTGCCAGCAGTATGACTAGCGGGGTGCGGGGCGAGCAGTACTTC.

This sequence joins TRBV5-5 and TRBJ1-5; no reliable D call. CDR1 and CDR2 from the germline V gene are SGHKS and YYEKEE (reference sequence). CDR3 length equals 14 residues. The germline V and J ends were trimmed by 4 bases and 0 bases, with 8 bases remaining between them. The CDR3 here is CASSREFSNQPQHF. The DNA of the CDR3 is TGTGCCAGCAGCCGGGAATTTAGCAATCAGCCCCAGCATTTT.

The chain combines TRBV14 with TRBJ2-5; tentative D call: TRBD2 (7 bases). V lost 4 bases and J lost 5, with 14 bases in between. This CDR3 region has 14 residues. CDR1 is SGHDN and CDR2 is FVKESK in the germline V gene. CDR3 nucleotide sequence: TGTGCCAGCAGCCGGGAGGGGGTATATGAGACCCAGTACTTC. Its protein product is CASSREGVYETQYF.

This clone occurred a few times. This chain joins TRBV7-9 and TRBJ2-3, with D tentatively TRBD1 (6 bases). V was shortened by 1 base and J by 2 bases, with 10 bases between the two germline ends. Germline V lookup: CDR1 SEHNR, CDR2 FQNEAQ (reference sequence). CDR3 size: 15 residues. CDR3: CASSLGGQPTDTQYF. CDR3 bases: TGTGCCAGCAGCTTAGGTGGACAGCCCACAGATACGCAGTATTTT.